Listed here are 24 T cell receptor beta chains from one sample, sequenced in a study of siplizumab effects on memory and regulatory T cells. The assay was immunoSEQ multiplex PCR, and TCRdb's table has in-frame clones only and misses some. The data contain about 75,000 clones, roughly 93% of them singletons. The sample taken for sequencing was CD8+ T cells sorted from blood. The receptor set was obtained from a human donor in good health.

The chain joins TRBV6-4 to TRBJ2-7, with a tentative D call TRBD1 (5 bases). V gave up 6 bases and J gave up 13 bases, with 16 bases separating them. This CDR3 is built from 11 residues. The V gene's germline CDR1 is MRHNA and CDR2 SNTAGT. CDR3 nucleotide sequence: TGTGCCAGCAGCCTCCCCAGGGCCTTTTACTTC. This translates into CASSLPRAFYF.

This chain uses TRBV27 with TRBJ2-7; D tentatively reads TRBD1 or TRBD2 (5 bases each). Germline V CDR1 and CDR2: MNHEY, SMNVEV (reference sequence). Trimming took 6 bases from V and 2 from J, leaving 14 bases between them. CDR3 size: 14 residues. CDR3 sequence (DNA): TGTGCCAGCAGGAAACCCGGGACCCCCTACGAGCAGTACTTC. Its protein is CASRKPGTPYEQYF.

V is TRBV19 and J is TRBJ2-1, with D uncertain. This CDR3 contains 14 residues. The germline V gene has CDR1 LNHDA and CDR2 SQIVND (reference sequence). Trimming stripped 3 bases from V and 2 bases from J, with 8 bases between. The CDR3 region has the DNA TGTGCCAGTAGTATCCCCGGACCCTACAATGAGCAGTTCTTC. It specifies CASSIPGPYNEQFF.

This sequence joins TRBV9 and TRBJ2-7; 8 bases fit TRBD1. This CDR3 region has 15 residues. Germline lookup yields CDR1 SGDLS and CDR2 YYNGEE. V shed 4 bases, J shed 3 bases, and the junction held 9 bases outside the gene matches. The chain's CDR3 is CASSPHGTGVYEQYF. In DNA form, the CDR3 reads TGTGCCAGCAGCCCCCACGGGACAGGAGTCTACGAGCAGTACTTC.

The chain carries TRBV5-6 and TRBJ1-5; D call uncertain. The CDR3 runs 12 residues. Germline values: CDR1 SGHDT, CDR2 YYEEEE. V was pared by 0 bases and J by 6 bases, with 4 bases between. CDR3 DNA sequence: TGTGCCAGCAGCTTGGCCAGTCAGCCCCAGCATTTT. Translated: CASSLASQPQHF.

The chain has TRBV15 and TRBJ1-1; D remains unclear. V was shortened by 0 bases and J by 8 bases, with 13 bases between the two germline ends. This CDR3 is 14 amino acids long. Germline-derived CDR1 and CDR2 are LNHNV and YYDKDF (reference sequence). CDR3 DNA sequence: TGTGCCACCAGCAGAGATCTTTCAGGTGAAGAAGCTTTCTTT. It specifies CATSRDLSGEEAFF.

This clone was detected only once. The chain has TRBV30 and TRBJ2-7; TRBD1 matches 8 bases. The CDR3 consists of 12 residues. J was trimmed by 5 bases and V by 5 bases; bases with no gene match: 5. Germline lookup yields CDR1 GTSNPN and CDR2 SVGIG (reference sequence). The CDR3 region is CAWGQGDNEQYF. Here the CDR3 DNA reads TGTGCCTGGGGACAGGGTGATAACGAGCAGTACTTC.

The chain has TRBV14 and TRBJ2-1; tentatively, D is TRBD2 (6 bases). Between the trimmed V and J ends, which lost 0 bases and 3 bases, there was a span of 9 bases. Germline V gene data show CDR1 as SGHDN and CDR2 as FVKESK. This CDR3 has 15 amino acids. CDR3 sequence (DNA): TGTGCCAGCAGCCAAGATTTGGGGGGCTACAATGAGCAGTTCTTC. Its protein product is CASSQDLGGYNEQFF.

This chain links TRBV4-2 with TRBJ2-5; D might be TRBD2 (5 bases). Germline V CDR1 and CDR2: LGHNA, YNFKEQ. Trimming stripped 0 bases from V and 5 bases from J, with 13 bases between. This CDR3 contains 15 residues. Here the CDR3 reads CASSQDGGSPETQYF. The DNA for the CDR3 is TGTGCCAGCAGCCAAGATGGTGGGAGTCCGGAGACCCAGTACTTC.

This clone appeared once. The V gene is TRBV7-9, the J gene TRBJ2-5; D might be TRBD2 (5 bases). This CDR3 has 16 amino acids. V was shortened by 7 bases and J by 4 bases, with 22 bases between the two germline ends. CDR1 and CDR2 from the germline V gene are SEHNR and FQNEAQ (reference sequence). The CDR3 protein is CASTPPAEGLGETQYF. In DNA form, the CDR3 reads TGTGCCAGCACCCCCCCCGCAGAGGGTCTCGGAGAGACCCAGTACTTC.

The chain carries TRBV29-1 and TRBJ2-1; no definite D call. Per germline, CDR1 SQVTM and CDR2 ANQGSEA. V was cut by 4 bases and J by 8 bases, with 9 bases left in between. The CDR3 has 11 residues. The CDR3 coding sequence is TGCAGCGTTGGCTCTGTCGATGAGCAGTTCTTC. Its translation is CSVGSVDEQFF.

The chain has TRBV19 and TRBJ1-5; a weak D match, TRBD1 (6 bases). Germline V gene lookup returns CDR1 LNHDA and CDR2 SQIVND (reference sequence). The CDR3 is made up of 16 amino acids. Trimming left V 5 bases short and J 4 bases short, with 18 bases between. The DNA for the CDR3 is TGTGCCAGTAGTCAAGGGACAAGGGGGTGGAATCAGCCCCAGCATTTT. Its protein product is CASSQGTRGWNQPQHF.

This chain connects TRBV4-1 to TRBJ2-1; D is possibly TRBD1 (6 bases). CDR1 is MGHRA, CDR2 YSYEKL, per germline. V shed 4 bases and J shed 2 bases, with 12 bases lying between them. The length of the CDR3 is 15 residues. The CDR3 region is CASSPPRGTYNEQFF. The CDR3 region has the DNA TGCGCCAGCAGCCCCCCCAGGGGTACCTACAATGAGCAGTTCTTC.

The V and J genes are TRBV5-6 and TRBJ2-1, with D maybe TRBD1 (6 bases). Germline V gene lookup returns CDR1 SGHDT and CDR2 YYEEEE. Deletions cut 0 bases from V and 5 bases from J, with 9 bases between. The CDR3 consists of 14 residues. CDR3 loop: CASSLGGGHNEQFF. The CDR3 DNA reads TGTGCCAGCAGCTTGGGAGGGGGACACAATGAGCAGTTCTTC.

The gene calls are TRBV4-1 and TRBJ2-1; D possibly matches TRBD1 or TRBD2 (5 bases each). V gave up 5 bases and J gave up 0 bases, with 14 bases separating them. The CDR3 loop spans 16 amino acids. CDR1 and CDR2 from the germline V gene are MGHRA and YSYEKL. For the CDR3, the DNA is TGCGCCAGCAGCGATACGTGGGACCCCTCCTACAATGAGCAGTTCTTC. Protein sequence: CASSDTWDPSYNEQFF.

This chain links TRBV4-1 with TRBJ1-2; D ambiguous. The V end lost 4 bases, the J end lost 0 bases, and 12 bases lay between the germline ends. The CDR3 sequence is 15 residues long. From germline, CDR1 is MGHRA and CDR2 YSYEKL. The CDR3 region is CASSPVGVANYGYTF. As DNA, the CDR3 is TGCGCCAGCAGCCCGGTCGGGGTAGCTAACTATGGCTACACCTTC.

V gene TRBV6-4 combines with J gene TRBJ2-2; D is ambiguous. Deletions cut 2 bases from V and 2 bases from J, with 6 bases between. The CDR3 has 14 amino acids. The germline CDR1 and CDR2 sequences are MRHNA and SNTAGT. The CDR3 spells CASSDRVNTGELFF. DNA of the CDR3: TGTGCCAGCAGTGACAGGGTTAACACCGGGGAGCTGTTTTTT.

J is TRBJ1-5 and V is TRBV19; TRBD1 aligns across 9 bases. J was trimmed by 3 bases and V by 4 bases; bases with no gene match: 4. This CDR3 has 15 residues. Germline CDR1 LNHDA, CDR2 SQIVND (reference sequence). This CDR3 reads CASSSGTGLNQPQHF. The CDR3 region has the DNA TGTGCCAGTAGTAGCGGGACAGGGCTCAATCAGCCCCAGCATTTT.

The genes are TRBV7-3 and TRBJ1-1; no firm D call. CDR3 size: 13 residues. Germline V CDR1 and CDR2: SGHTA, FQGTGA. V was pared by 3 bases and J by 3 bases, with 8 bases between. CDR3 region: CASSLSRYTEAFF. The CDR3 DNA sequence: TGTGCCAGCAGCTTGTCAAGATACACTGAAGCTTTCTTT.

The chain employs TRBV23-1 and TRBJ2-7; D not resolved. TRBV23-1 is designated an ORF whose function remains uncertain. The CDR3 length is 16 residues. The V and J ends lost 2 bases and 3 bases respectively, with 17 bases between them. CDR3 coding DNA: TGCGCCAGCAGTCAAGGCATCCAGAATCACCACTACGAGCAGTACTTC. It yields the protein CASSQGIQNHHYEQYF.

The chain carries TRBV27 and TRBJ1-3; D not certain. Deletions cut 2 bases from V and 0 bases from J, with 17 bases between. The germline V gene has CDR1 MNHEY and CDR2 SMNVEV (reference sequence). The CDR3 is made up of 18 amino acids. The CDR3: CASSLNIENLNSGNTIYF. The DNA for the CDR3 is TGTGCCAGCAGTTTAAATATTGAAAACCTTAACTCTGGAAACACCATATATTTT.

The genes are TRBV4-1 and TRBJ2-7; D gene unclear. This CDR3 is built from 13 residues. Trimming shortened V by 1 base and J by 3 bases, and 7 bases separated the two germline ends. The germline V gene encodes CDR1 MGHRA and CDR2 YSYEKL. DNA of the CDR3: TGCGCCAGCAGCCAAGGGCAGAACTACGAGCAGTACTTC. Translated: CASSQGQNYEQYF.

The CDR3, as DNA: TGTGCCAGCAGTGGAGTAACAGGGGGCAATTCACCCCTCCACTTT. This translates into CASSGVTGGNSPLHF. The chain uses TRBV2 and TRBJ1-6; 9 bases fit TRBD1. This CDR3 comprises 15 residues. The J segment lost 7 bases and the V segment lost 4 bases, leaving 5 bases of the junction unmatched. Germline lookup yields CDR1 SNHLY and CDR2 FYNNEI.

This sequence joins TRBV9 and TRBJ2-7, with 10 bases identical to TRBD1. CDR3 size: 15 residues. Germline V gene sequence: CDR1 SGDLS, CDR2 YYNGEE. V gave up 4 bases and J gave up 4 bases; unmatched junction bases: 8. The DNA for the CDR3 is TGTGCCAGCAGCCCCACGGACAGGGGGGCGTACGAGCAGTACTTC. Encoded protein: CASSPTDRGAYEQYF.